Listed below are T cell receptor beta chains from one sample, sequenced in a study of blood T cell repertoires in COVID-19. Assay used: immunoSEQ multiplex PCR; TCRdb lists only in-frame clones, some missing. The sample has 150,000 or so clones, nearly 80% seen once. The sequenced sample consisted of peripheral blood. The receptors here all came from an elderly man with acute or convalescent COVID-19. Each CDR3 is given with its conserved first and last residue. The D gene is left open where the match is weak. Rows give clone size only sometimes, using once, few, many, or a class for an expanded clone.

CDR3 DNA | CDR3 protein | V gene | clone size | J gene | D gene
TGTGCCAGCAGCTTCGGGGGACTAGCGGGGGCCTACAATGAGCAGTTCTTC | CASSFGGLAGAYNEQFF | TRBV7-9 | - | TRBJ2-1 | TRBD2
TGTGCCAGCAGTCACGCTCTCGCGGGGGGGCCCACCGGGGAGCTGTTTTTT | CASSHALAGGPTGELFF | TRBV6-6 | few | TRBJ2-2 | TRBD2
TGTGCCTGGACCACAACAGGGACAGGGGACGGCTACGAGCAGTACTTC | CAWTTTGTGDGYEQYF | TRBV30 | once | TRBJ2-7 | TRBD1
TGTGCCAGCAGTGAGGGCCATACGCAGTATTTT | CASSEGHTQYF | TRBV6-1 | - | TRBJ2-3 | -
TGTGCCAGCAGTTTAAAGGGGGAGATGGGGCAGTTCTTC | CASSLKGEMGQFF | TRBV12-3/TRBV12-4 | - | TRBJ2-1 | -
TGTGCCAGCAGTTTCTCGACAGGGGCTAACACTGAAGCTTTCTTT | CASSFSTGANTEAFF | TRBV27 | - | TRBJ1-1 | TRBD1
TGTGCCAGTAACCCGACAGGGGTGTTGCCCCTCCACTTT | CASNPTGVLPLHF | TRBV19 | - | TRBJ1-6 | TRBD1
TGTGCCAGCACCCAACATGAGGACACTGAAGCTTTCTTT | CASTQHEDTEAFF | TRBV7-9 | - | TRBJ1-1 | -
TGCGCCAGCAGCTTGGGGAGCGGGGGAAACTACAATGAGCAGTTCTTC | CASSLGSGGNYNEQFF | TRBV5-1 | once | TRBJ2-1 | TRBD2
TGTGCCAGTAGTATTTCCAGTGCAACTAATGAAAAACTGTTTTTT | CASSISSATNEKLFF | TRBV19 | few | TRBJ1-4 | -
TGTGCCAGCAGCTTGGGAGGATTGAACACTGAAGCTTTCTTT | CASSLGGLNTEAFF | TRBV5-4 | - | TRBJ1-1 | -
TGTGCCAGCAGTTTGCAGGGGGCTTGGACTGAAGCTTTCTTT | CASSLQGAWTEAFF | TRBV6-6 | - | TRBJ1-1 | TRBD1
TGCGCCAGCAGTGAGGGGACAGGGGGCTACTATGGCTACACCTTC | CASSEGTGGYYGYTF | TRBV10-1 | - | TRBJ1-2 | TRBD1
TGTGCCAGCAGTTACGCGGGGATTGGCACTGAAGCTTTCTTT | CASSYAGIGTEAFF | TRBV6-2/TRBV6-3 | - | TRBJ1-1 | -
TGTGCCACCCAGGACAGGGGGCTTGAAAAACTGTTTTTT | CATQDRGLEKLFF | TRBV19 | - | TRBJ1-4 | TRBD1
TGTGCCAGCAGCCCGTCCTCGACAGACTCACAGTATTTT | CASSPSSTDSQYF | TRBV7-9 | - | TRBJ2-3 | -
TGTGCCAGCAGCTTACAGCCAGGGCAAGAGACCCAGTACTTC | CASSLQPGQETQYF | TRBV7-3 | once | TRBJ2-5 | -
TGTGCCAGTAGACAGCGGGGGAGCTCCTACAATGAGCAGTTCTTC | CASRQRGSSYNEQFF | TRBV19 | - | TRBJ2-1 | TRBD2
TGTGCCAGCAGCAGTTCCGGGACAGTGAATTCACCCCTCCACTTT | CASSSSGTVNSPLHF | TRBV5-6 | - | TRBJ1-6 | TRBD1
TGTGCCAGCAGCTTAGGGACAGGGAGGAGCACTGAAGCTTTCTTT | CASSLGTGRSTEAFF | TRBV11-1 | - | TRBJ1-1 | TRBD1